This T cell receptor (beta chain) was recorded in a study of shared clonotypes between healthy human individuals. Study at large: The study used three CD4 naive, three CD4 memory, two CD8 naive and one CD8 memory plate per donor. Study-level results: Measured sharing among donors was expected to vary with sequencing depth. On the whole, naive subsets had larger estimated richness than memory subsets had.

In regard to this clone: As yet, its antigen is unknown.

Sequencing used immunoSEQ multiplex PCR; TCRdb keeps in-frame clones, though not all of them. This sample has over 2 million clones, with about 90% found just once. It was into CD45RA+ naive and CD45RA-negative memory subsets that the CD4+ cells were split. Germline V lookup: CDR1 SGDLS, CDR2 YYNGEE. The CDR3 totals 14 residues. V dropped 4 bases and J dropped 2 bases, with 11 bases sitting between them. Material: naive CD4+ T cells from PBMCs. Subset defined: CD45RA+ positively selected. The chain uses TRBV9 and TRBJ2-3, with D possibly TRBD1 on 6 matching bases. The clonotype was recovered from a man between 18 and 35 years old in good health. Some clones in this sample may be carry-over from other donors' samples. CDR3 nucleotide sequence: TGTGCCAGCAGCCGTGGACAGCTCACAGATACGCAGTATTTT. Translation: CASSRGQLTDTQYF.